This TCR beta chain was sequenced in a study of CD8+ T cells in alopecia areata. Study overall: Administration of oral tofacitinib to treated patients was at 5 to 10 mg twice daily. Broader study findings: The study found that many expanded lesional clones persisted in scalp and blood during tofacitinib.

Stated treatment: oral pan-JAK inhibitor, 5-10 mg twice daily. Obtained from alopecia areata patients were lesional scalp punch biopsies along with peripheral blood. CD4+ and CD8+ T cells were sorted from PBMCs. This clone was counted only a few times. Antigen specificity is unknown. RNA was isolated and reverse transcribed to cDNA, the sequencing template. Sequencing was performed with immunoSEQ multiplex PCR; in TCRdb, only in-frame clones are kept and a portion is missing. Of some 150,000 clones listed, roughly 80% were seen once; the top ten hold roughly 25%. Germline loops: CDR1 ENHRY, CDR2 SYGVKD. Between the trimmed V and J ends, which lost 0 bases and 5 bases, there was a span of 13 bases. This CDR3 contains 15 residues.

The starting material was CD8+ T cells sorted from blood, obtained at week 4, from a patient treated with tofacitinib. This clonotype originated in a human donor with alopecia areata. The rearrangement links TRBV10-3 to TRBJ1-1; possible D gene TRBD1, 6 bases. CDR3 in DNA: TGTGCCATCAGTGAGTCCAACAGGGTAAGGACTGAAGCTTTCTTT. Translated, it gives CAISESNRVRTEAFF.